This TCR beta chain derives from a study of human T cells and chemical hapten exposure. Time point in this sample: patch test 2, 6 weeks after DPC sensitization. Sample treatment: therapeutic diphenylcyclopropenone sensitization with weekly scalp DPC. In TCRdb, the RACE reads were re-called with MiXCR into one record per CDR3 protein. Among approximately 82,000 distinct CDR3 sequences, 6.6% were seen once, and the ten largest hold approximately 1.2%. V was clipped by 5 bases and J by 5 bases, with 16 bases between them. Germline V gene lookup returns CDR1 SEHNR and CDR2 FQNEAQ (reference sequence). The CDR3 consists of 15 residues.

The chain has TRBV7-9 and TRBJ1-5, with D possibly TRBD1 on 6 matching bases. This TCR came from a woman younger than 45 with alopecia areata. Some clones in this sample may be carry-over from other donors' samples. The sequencing here drew on whole blood, taken in connection with sensitization to the hapten diphenylcyclopropenone (DPC). This chain's CDR3 is CASSLTGLGDQPQHF. The DNA for the CDR3 is TGTGCCAGCAGCCTGACAGGACTTGGAGATCAGCCCCAGCATTTT.